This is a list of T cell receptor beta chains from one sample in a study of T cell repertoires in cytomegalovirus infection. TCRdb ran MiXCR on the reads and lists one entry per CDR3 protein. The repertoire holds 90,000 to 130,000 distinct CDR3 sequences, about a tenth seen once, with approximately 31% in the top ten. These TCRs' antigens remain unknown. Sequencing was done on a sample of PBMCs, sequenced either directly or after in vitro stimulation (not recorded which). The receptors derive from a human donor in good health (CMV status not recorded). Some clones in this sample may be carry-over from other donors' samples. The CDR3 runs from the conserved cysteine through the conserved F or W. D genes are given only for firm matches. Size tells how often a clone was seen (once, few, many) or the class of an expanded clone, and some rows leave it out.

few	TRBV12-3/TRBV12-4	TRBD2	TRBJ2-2	CASSTSGRRTGELFF	TGTGCCAGCAGTACTAGCGGGAGGAGGACCGGGGAGCTGTTTTTT
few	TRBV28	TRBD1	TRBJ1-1	CASSPDRVGDTEAFF	TGTGCCAGCAGTCCGGACAGGGTGGGGGACACTGAAGCTTTCTTT
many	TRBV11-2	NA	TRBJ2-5	CASSLVGGRETQYF	TGTGCCAGCAGCTTAGTAGGAGGAAGGGAGACCCAGTACTTC
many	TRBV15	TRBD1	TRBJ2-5	CATSRTPGTEQETQYF	TGTGCCACCAGCAGAACCCCCGGGACAGAGCAAGAGACCCAGTACTTC
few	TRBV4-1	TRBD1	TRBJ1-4	CASSTLGQNKDELFF	TGCGCCAGCAGTACCCTGGGACAGAACAAGGATGAACTGTTTTTT
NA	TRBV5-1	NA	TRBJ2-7	CASSLGQDYEQYF	TGCGCCAGCAGCTTGGGACAGGACTACGAGCAGTACTTC
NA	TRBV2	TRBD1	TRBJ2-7	CASSETGGPYEQYF	TGTGCCAGCAGTGAGACAGGGGGTCCCTACGAGCAGTACTTC
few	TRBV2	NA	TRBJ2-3	CASTGGDLGEQYF	TGTGCCAGCACCGGCGGGGACTTGGGGGAGCAGTATTTT
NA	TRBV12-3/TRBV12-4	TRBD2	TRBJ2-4	CASSLAGDTKNIQYF	TGTGCCAGCAGTCTAGCGGGAGATACCAAAAACATTCAGTACTTC
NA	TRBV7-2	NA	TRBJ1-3	CASSLATGLRNTIYF	TGTGCCAGCAGCTTAGCGACAGGTTTAAGAAACACCATATATTTT
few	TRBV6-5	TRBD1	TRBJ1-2	CASSYSGQDYYGYTF	TGTGCCAGCAGTTACTCGGGACAGGACTACTATGGCTACACCTTC
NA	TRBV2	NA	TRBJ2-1	CASRLRSYEGYNEQFF	TGTGCCAGCAGGCTGCGGTCCTACGAGGGGTACAATGAGCAGTTCTTC
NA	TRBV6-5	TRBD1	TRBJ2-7	CASSESGTGINSYEQYF	TGTGCCAGCAGTGAATCCGGGACAGGGATTAATTCCTACGAGCAGTACTTC
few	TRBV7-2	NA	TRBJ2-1	CASSLWLDEGEQFF	TGTGCCAGCAGCTTATGGCTAGATGAAGGTGAGCAGTTCTTC
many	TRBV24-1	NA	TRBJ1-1	CATSQGGVNTEAFF	TGTGCCACCAGTCAAGGAGGGGTTAACACTGAAGCTTTCTTT
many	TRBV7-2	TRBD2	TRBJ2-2	CASAPGAGGTGELFF	TGTGCCAGCGCCCCAGGAGCGGGAGGTACCGGGGAGCTGTTTTTT
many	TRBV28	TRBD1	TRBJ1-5	CASSEQAGTVHSNQPQHF	TGTGCCAGCAGTGAGCAAGCCGGGACAGTGCATAGCAATCAGCCCCAGCATTTT
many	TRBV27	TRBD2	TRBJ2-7	CASSSSGTAYEQYF	TGTGCCAGCAGCTCCAGCGGGACGGCCTACGAGCAGTACTTC
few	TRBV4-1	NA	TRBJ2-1	CASSHGASWEQFF	TGCGCCAGCAGCCATGGGGCTAGTTGGGAGCAGTTCTTC
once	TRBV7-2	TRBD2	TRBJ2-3	CASSLDAILAGAPETEYF	TGTGCCAGCAGCTTAGATGCCATACTAGCGGGAGCCCCAGAGACGGAGTATTTT
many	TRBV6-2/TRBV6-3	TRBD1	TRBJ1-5	CASSRQGAMDSNQPQHF	TGTGCCAGCAGCAGACAGGGGGCTATGGATAGCAATCAGCCCCAGCATTTT
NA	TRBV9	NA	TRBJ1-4	CASSGGSGGQSEKLFF	TGTGCCAGCAGCGGCGGGTCTGGTGGGCAAAGTGAAAAACTGTTTTTT
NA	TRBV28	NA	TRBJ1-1	CASRAGQNTEAFF	TGTGCCAGCAGAGCGGGACAGAACACTGAAGCTTTCTTT
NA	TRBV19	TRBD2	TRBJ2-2	CASLKRESLRGRTGELFF	TGTGCCAGTCTAAAGCGGGAGAGCCTCCGAGGGAGGACCGGGGAGCTGTTTTTT
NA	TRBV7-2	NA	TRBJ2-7	CASSLALAGERRGYEQYF	TGTGCCAGCAGCCTGGCTTTGGCGGGAGAAAGGAGGGGGTACGAGCAGTACTTC
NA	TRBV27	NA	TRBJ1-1	CASCLGLGNTEAFF	TGTGCCAGCTGTCTAGGGTTAGGGAACACTGAAGCTTTCTTT
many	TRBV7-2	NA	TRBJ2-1	CASSRYGTYNEQFF	TGTGCCAGCAGCCGTTACGGGACTTACAATGAGCAGTTCTTC
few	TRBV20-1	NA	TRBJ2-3	CSASARGGTTDTQYF	TGCAGTGCTAGCGCGAGGGGGGGAACGACAGATACGCAGTATTTT
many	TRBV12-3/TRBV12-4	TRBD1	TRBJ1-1	CASSSSRGPVAFF	TGTGCCAGCAGTTCCTCCAGGGGGCCCGTAGCTTTCTTT
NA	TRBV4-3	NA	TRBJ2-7	CASSQEGGSYEQYF	TGCGCCAGCAGCCAAGAGGGCGGCTCCTACGAGCAGTACTTC
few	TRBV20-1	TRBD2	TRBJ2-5	CSAGLLAGVGKQETQYF	TGCAGTGCCGGATTGCTAGCGGGAGTGGGCAAACAAGAGACCCAGTACTTC
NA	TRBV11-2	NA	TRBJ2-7	CASSKTGGDSYEQYF	TGTGCCAGCAGCAAGACAGGAGGGGACTCCTACGAGCAGTACTTC
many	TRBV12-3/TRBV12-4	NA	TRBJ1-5	CASSFDRDQPQHF	TGTGCCAGCAGTTTCGATAGGGACCAGCCCCAGCATTTT
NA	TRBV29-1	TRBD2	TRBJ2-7	CSGGTSGREQYF	TGCAGCGGTGGGACTAGCGGGAGGGAGCAGTACTTC
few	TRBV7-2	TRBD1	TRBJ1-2	CASGGQGARGYTF	TGTGCCAGCGGCGGACAGGGGGCCCGTGGCTACACCTTC
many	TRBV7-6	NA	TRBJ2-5	CASSLTSGIQETQYF	TGTGCCAGCAGCTTAACGTCCGGAATCCAAGAGACCCAGTACTTC
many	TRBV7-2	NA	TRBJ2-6	CASGLGTAGANVLTF	TGTGCCAGCGGGCTTGGGACCGCGGGGGCCAACGTCCTGACTTTC
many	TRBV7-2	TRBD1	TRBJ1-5	CASSSHRGGSNQPQHF	TGTGCCAGCAGCTCCCACAGGGGCGGTAGCAATCAGCCCCAGCATTTT
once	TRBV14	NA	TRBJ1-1	CASSLVAGYTEAFF	TGTGCCAGCAGCCTAGTGGCGGGTTACACTGAAGCTTTCTTT
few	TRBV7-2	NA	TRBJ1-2	CASSRGREEYGYTF	TGTGCCAGCAGCCGCGGGCGGGAGGAGTATGGCTACACCTTC
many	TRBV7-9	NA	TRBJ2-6	CASSSRVSGANVLTF	TGTGCCAGCAGCTCCAGGGTCTCTGGGGCCAACGTCCTGACTTTC
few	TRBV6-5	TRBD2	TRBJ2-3	CASSSASGRRADTQYF	TGTGCCAGCAGCTCGGCCAGCGGGAGACGGGCAGATACGCAGTATTTT
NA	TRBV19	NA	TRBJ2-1	CASSPGANYNEQFF	TGTGCCAGTAGTCCCGGCGCTAACTACAATGAGCAGTTCTTC
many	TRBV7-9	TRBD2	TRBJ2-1	CASSLGASGFSEQFF	TGTGCCAGCAGCTTAGGGGCTAGCGGCTTTTCTGAGCAGTTCTTC
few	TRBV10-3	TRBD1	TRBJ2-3	CAISESEQGAGDTQYF	TGTGCCATCAGTGAGTCTGAACAGGGGGCTGGAGATACGCAGTATTTT
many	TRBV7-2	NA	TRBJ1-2	CASSPGPGNYGYTF	TGTGCCAGCAGCCCTGGACCGGGGAACTATGGCTACACCTTC
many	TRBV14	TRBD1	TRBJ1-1	CASSQAGTGTTEAFF	TGTGCCAGCAGCCAGGCCGGGACAGGGACCACTGAAGCTTTCTTT
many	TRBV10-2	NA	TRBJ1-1	CASKKGDDPPEAFF	TGCGCCAGCAAAAAGGGGGATGATCCCCCTGAAGCTTTCTTT
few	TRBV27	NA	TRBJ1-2	CASSGGGPGNGYTF	TGTGCCAGCAGTGGGGGGGGTCCGGGGAATGGCTACACCTTC
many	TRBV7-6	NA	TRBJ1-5	CASSHSTGLNQPQHF	TGTGCCAGCAGTCACAGCACAGGGCTCAATCAGCCCCAGCATTTT
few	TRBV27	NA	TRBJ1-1	CASISGMPFKAFF	TGTGCCAGCATTTCGGGGATGCCTTTCAAAGCTTTCTTT
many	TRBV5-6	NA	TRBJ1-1	CASSWVDENTEAFF	TGTGCCAGCAGCTGGGTTGACGAGAACACTGAAGCTTTCTTT